This T cell receptor beta chain was found in a study of shared clonotypes between healthy human individuals. Produced via immunoSEQ multiplex PCR; TCRdb's table is partial and in-frame only. The repertoire holds roughly 2,000,000 clones, with about 94% as singletons. The junction had 13 bases not matched to a gene; V was cut back by 2 bases and J by 3 bases. There are 18 residues in the CDR3. In germline, CDR1 is MGHDK, CDR2 SYGVNS. Terminally differentiated effector memory CD45RA+ cells were left out of the naive CD8 fraction, which was CD45RO-negative and positively selected for CCR7. The clonotype comes from a man aged 18 to 30 in good health. Some clones in this sample may be carry-over from other donors' samples. The chain couples TRBV25-1 to TRBJ1-2; 9 bases are a match to TRBD1. The sequencing sample was made of naive CD8+ T cells from PBMCs. The CDR3 spells CASSERYTDRGAYYGYTF. In DNA form, the CDR3 reads TGTGCCAGCAGTGAACGATACACGGACAGGGGCGCCTACTATGGCTACACCTTC.